Each of the 26 T cell receptor beta chains below was sequenced from the same sample in a study of blood T cell repertoires in COVID-19. Data came from immunoSEQ multiplex PCR; TCRdb stores just in-frame clones and leaves some out. The table lists 95,000 to 150,000 clones, over 65% of them singletons. Sequencing was carried out using peripheral blood. The receptors derive from a woman aged 65 to 85 with acute or convalescent COVID-19.

The chain carries TRBV19 and TRBJ1-5, with D perhaps matching TRBD1 (6 bases). CDR3 size: 17 residues. V gave up 3 bases and J gave up 6 bases, with 21 bases separating them. The V gene's germline CDR1 is LNHDA and CDR2 SQIVND (reference sequence). The DNA of the CDR3 is TGTGCCAGTAGTATGCAACCCACAGGGATGATCGGTCAGCCCCAGCATTTT. Its protein is CASSMQPTGMIGQPQHF. The whole variable domain, filled in from reference TRBV19 and TRBJ1-5, reads DGGITQSPKYLFRKEGQNVTLSCEQNLNHDAMYWYRQDPGQGLRLIYYSQIVNDFQKGDIAEGYSVSREKKESFPLTVTSAQKNPTAFYLCASSMQPTGMIGQPQHFGDGTRLSIL.

In this sample, this clone turned up once. The chain combines TRBV21-1 with TRBJ1-5; the table's D call, TRBD1, has no DNA check behind it. TRBV21-1 is marked as a pseudogene. This CDR3 contains 16 residues. This CDR3 reads CASSKVAGTGRQPQHF. The DNA for the CDR3 is TGTGCCAGCAGCAAAGTCGCCGGGACAGGGCGCCAGCCCCAGCATTTT.

This clone appeared a single time. The chain recombines TRBV4-3 with TRBJ2-1, with a tentative D call TRBD1 (5 bases). Germline assignment: CDR1 LGHNA and CDR2 YSLEER. The CDR3 consists of 13 residues. Trimming shortened V by 5 bases and J by 10 bases, and 15 bases separated the two germline ends. CDR3 region: CASSEISGLEQFF. DNA for the CDR3: TGCGCCAGCAGCGAAATATCAGGGTTGGAGCAGTTCTTC.

The rearrangement uses TRBV6-5 and TRBJ2-5, with 7 bases identical to TRBD1. V lost 6 bases and J lost 2; bases outside the gene matches: 6. Per germline, CDR1 MNHEY and CDR2 SVGAGI. The CDR3 totals 14 residues. CDR3 sequence (DNA): TGTGCCAGCAGGAAAACAGGGGTGCAAGAGACCCAGTACTTC. It specifies CASRKTGVQETQYF.

This chain joins TRBV2 and TRBJ1-3, with no clear D. The V and J ends lost 5 bases and 1 base respectively, with 12 bases between them. The CDR3 length is 15 residues. Germline V gene sequence: CDR1 SNHLY, CDR2 FYNNEI. The chain's CDR3 is CASSLLEVSGNTIYF. The CDR3 DNA is TGTGCCAGCAGTCTCCTCGAGGTTTCTGGAAACACCATATATTTT.

The V call is TRBV7-8, the J call TRBJ2-7; TRBD1 is a possible D gene (6 bases). The CDR3 length is 14 residues. Trimming took off 2 bases at V and 4 bases at J, with 12 bases between the two ends. The V gene's germline CDR1 is SGHVS and CDR2 FQNEAQ. The CDR3 loop reads CASSLSRGSYEQYV. The CDR3 nucleotides read TGTGCCAGCAGCTTAAGCAGGGGATCGTACGAGCAGTACGTC.

This sequence joins TRBV28 and TRBJ1-5; the match to TRBD1 covers 8 bases. The V segment lost 6 bases and the J segment 2 bases; nucleotides outside the gene matches: 3. Germline CDR1 is MDHEN and CDR2 is SYDVKM. There are 14 residues in the CDR3. CDR3 in amino acids: CASSLGQGNQPQHF. CDR3 in DNA: TGTGCCAGCAGCCTGGGACAGGGCAATCAGCCCCAGCATTTT.

The chain has TRBV7-8 and TRBJ1-4; unclear D gene. There are 15 residues in the CDR3. CDR1 and CDR2 (germline): SGHVS, FQNEAQ. V was shortened by 1 base and J by 4 bases, with 10 bases between the two germline ends. The CDR3 region is CASSLDGLLNEKLFF. The CDR3 DNA reads TGTGCCAGCAGCTTAGATGGACTCCTTAATGAAAAACTGTTTTTT.

This clone is a singleton in its sample. The CDR3 spells CASSSTPGQDYGYTF. CDR3 nucleotides: TGTGCCAGCAGTTCTACACCGGGACAGGACTATGGCTACACCTTC. The gene calls are TRBV5-5 and TRBJ1-2, with 8 bases aligning to TRBD1. There are 15 residues in the CDR3. Germline CDR1 reads SGHKS; CDR2 reads YYEKEE (reference sequence). With V trimmed by 5 bases and J by 3 bases, 9 bases remained unmatched.

V and J are TRBV10-1 and TRBJ2-1, with 7 bases fitting TRBD2. Germline CDR1 is WNHNN and CDR2 is SYGVQD (reference sequence). The CDR3 is 14 residues long. The ends lost 5 bases at V and 3 bases at J; junction bases unmatched: 4. DNA of the CDR3: TGCGCCAGCAGTACCCGGGGGGACTACAATGAGCAGTTCTTC. Its translation is CASSTRGDYNEQFF.

The chain couples TRBV12-3 or TRBV12-4 to TRBJ1-1, with TRBD1 matching 9 bases. V lost 6 bases to trimming and J lost 7 bases; unmatched junction nucleotides: 6. The CDR3 totals 13 residues. CDR3 coding DNA: TGTGCCAGCAGGGCAGGACAGGGGAATGAAGCTTTCTTT. Its translation is CASRAGQGNEAFF.

This sequence joins TRBV12-5 and TRBJ1-2; D unresolved. The V and J ends lost 0 bases and 8 bases respectively, with 13 bases between them. The germline gives CDR1 LGHNT, CDR2 FRNRAP. This CDR3 spans 14 amino acids. CDR3 sequence reads: CASGLVQRTGGYTF. CDR3 DNA: TGTGCTAGTGGTTTGGTACAACGAACGGGGGGCTACACCTTC.

The J gene is TRBJ1-3, the V gene TRBV19, with a tentative D call TRBD1 (5 bases). From germline, CDR1 is LNHDA and CDR2 SQIVND (reference sequence). The CDR3 spans 16 residues. The V gene lost 1 base and the J gene lost 0 bases, with 10 bases spanning the gap. The CDR3 DNA reads TGTGCCAGTAGTATAGGTCAGGGTTACTCTGGAAACACCATATATTTT. Residues: CASSIGQGYSGNTIYF. The whole variable domain, remainder taken from reference TRBV19 and TRBJ1-3, is DGGITQSPKYLFRKEGQNVTLSCEQNLNHDAMYWYRQDPGQGLRLIYYSQIVNDFQKGDIAEGYSVSREKKESFPLTVTSAQKNPTAFYLCASSIGQGYSGNTIYFGEGSWLTVV.

CDR3 nucleotides: TGTGCCAGCAGAGCTACAGGGGGCACTGAAGCTTTCTTT. This codes for CASRATGGTEAFF. The V and J genes are TRBV6-6 and TRBJ1-1, with TRBD1 identical over 8 bases. The CDR3 is 13 amino acids. Germline loops: CDR1 MNHNY, CDR2 SVGAGI (reference sequence). V gave up 6 bases and J gave up 4 bases; unmatched junction bases: 4.

This clone has more than one count but fewer than ten. V usage is TRBV7-2 and J usage is TRBJ2-1, with D unclear. The CDR3 loop spans 12 amino acids. In germline, CDR1 is SGHTA, CDR2 FQGNSA. V was cut by 5 bases and J by 10 bases, with 12 bases left in between. CDR3 sequence (DNA): TGTGCCAGCAGCCCACGACTCGCCGAGCAGTTCTTC. Translation: CASSPRLAEQFF.

In its sample, this clone was seen once. The chain combines TRBV7-2 with TRBJ1-1, with D perhaps TRBD1 (5 bases). V was clipped by 6 bases and J by 4 bases, with 18 bases between them. CDR3 length: 15 residues. Per the germline V gene, CDR1 is SGHTA and CDR2 is FQGNSA. The CDR3 loop is CASSEWGGVSTEAFF. The CDR3 bases are TGTGCCAGCAGTGAATGGGGGGGGGTGAGCACTGAAGCTTTCTTT. The complete variable domain, with remaining parts taken from reference TRBV7-2 and TRBJ1-1, reads GAGVSQSPSNKVTEKGKDVELRCDPISGHTALYWYRQSLGQGLEFLIYFQGNSAPDKSGLPSDRFSAERTGGSVSTLTIQRTQQEDSAVYLCASSEWGGVSTEAFFGQGTRLTVV.

This clone was found a few times. The chain uses TRBV4-3 and TRBJ2-7, with TRBD1 as a possible D gene (5 bases). This CDR3 has 15 amino acids. The germline V and J ends were trimmed by 4 bases and 2 bases, with 15 bases remaining between them. Germline V gives CDR1 LGHNA, CDR2 YSLEER. The CDR3, as DNA: TGCGCCAGCAGCCTCGGACACAAAGGAGCCTACGAGCAGTACTTC. This gives the protein CASSLGHKGAYEQYF.

The J gene is TRBJ1-2, the V gene TRBV14, with a possible D match to TRBD1 (5 bases). Germline loops: CDR1 SGHDN, CDR2 FVKESK. The CDR3 has 16 residues. Trimming took off 1 base at V and 4 bases at J, with 16 bases between the two ends. The CDR3 DNA reads as TGTGCCAGCAGCCAAGCAACCGGGCTAAGGGGCTATGGCTACACCTTC. Its protein is CASSQATGLRGYGYTF.

This chain uses TRBV4-3 with TRBJ1-2; the D gene is possibly TRBD1 (5 bases). This CDR3 comprises 14 residues. Per the germline V gene, CDR1 is LGHNA and CDR2 is YSLEER. Between the trimmed V and J ends, which lost 0 bases and 8 bases, there was a span of 13 bases. This chain's CDR3 is CASSQDTLGGGYTF. DNA of the CDR3: TGCGCCAGCAGCCAAGATACCCTCGGGGGGGGCTACACCTTC.

The chain combines TRBV3-1 (or the pseudogene TRBV3-2) with TRBJ1-4; D unclear. V lost 4 bases, J lost 8 bases, and 11 bases lay in between. Looked up from germline, CDR1 is LGHDT and CDR2 is YNNKEL (reference sequence). There are 13 residues in the CDR3. CDR3 region: CASSPSHQEKLFF. The CDR3 DNA sequence: TGTGCCAGCAGCCCCAGTCACCAGGAAAAACTGTTTTTT.

This chain joins TRBV7-9 and TRBJ2-3; D may be TRBD2 (5 bases). Per the germline V gene, CDR1 is SEHNR and CDR2 is FQNEAQ (reference sequence). The CDR3 length is 14 residues. Trimming shortened V by 1 base and J by 4 bases, and 9 bases separated the two germline ends. CDR3 DNA: TGTGCCAGCAGCTTAGGGACTTCGGCAGATACGCAGTATTTT. Amino acid sequence: CASSLGTSADTQYF. Looking up the rest from reference TRBV7-9 and TRBJ2-3 gives the full variable domain: DTGVSQNPRHKITKRGQNVTFRCDPISEHNRLYWYRQTLGQGPEFLTYFQNEAQLEKSRLLSDRFSAERPKGSFSTLEIQRTEQGDSAMYLCASSLGTSADTQYFGPGTRLTVL.

This clone was counted once. V and J are TRBV13 and TRBJ2-1, with D possibly being TRBD2 (7 bases). The CDR3 extends over 15 amino acids. V was shortened by 5 bases and J by 9 bases, with 20 bases between the two germline ends. The germline gives CDR1 PRHDT, CDR2 FYEKMQ (reference sequence). The CDR3 bases are TGTGCCAGCAGCGACCGGGCCCGGGGGGCCAGTGAGCAGTTCTTC. It codes for CASSDRARGASEQFF.

V gene TRBV5-4 combines with J gene TRBJ2-5; the D gene is possibly TRBD1 (5 bases). The CDR3 is 17 residues long. The germline V gene encodes CDR1 SGHNT and CDR2 YYREEE (reference sequence). Trimming cost V 4 bases and J 4 bases, with 23 bases left between them. The CDR3 DNA reads as TGTGCCAGCAGCCCAAGCTCAGGACACCTGCGCGGAGAGACCCAGTACTTC. Its protein is CASSPSSGHLRGETQYF.

J is TRBJ1-6 and V is TRBV30; D perhaps matches TRBD1 (5 bases). The CDR3 length is 12 residues. Germline V CDR1 and CDR2: GTSNPN, SVGIG (reference sequence). The germline V and J ends were trimmed by 5 bases and 7 bases, with 9 bases remaining between them. The CDR3 coding sequence is TGTGCCTGGGCCACAGGAAATTCACCCCTCCACTTT. This encodes CAWATGNSPLHF. The whole variable domain, remainder taken from reference TRBV30 and TRBJ1-6, is SQTIHQWPATLVQPVGSPLSLECTVEGTSNPNLYWYRQAAGRGLQLLFYSVGIGQISSEVPQNLSASRPQDRQFILSSKKLLLSDSGFYLCAWATGNSPLHFGNGTRLTVT.

This chain connects TRBV11-2 to TRBJ2-5; 10 nucleotides line up with TRBD2. J gave up 5 bases and V 2 bases, and 5 bases lay outside the gene matches. Germline loops: CDR1 SGHAT, CDR2 FQNNGV. The CDR3 totals 15 residues. The DNA for the CDR3 is TGTGCCAGCAGCTTAAGTAATAGCGGGGGGGAGACCCAGTACTTC. Its protein is CASSLSNSGGETQYF.

The chain uses TRBV4-3 and TRBJ1-2; TRBD1 matches at 7 bases. In germline, CDR1 is LGHNA, CDR2 YSLEER. This CDR3 has 14 residues. The J segment lost 7 bases and the V segment lost 0 bases, leaving 5 bases of the junction unmatched. Here the CDR3 DNA reads TGCGCCAGCAGCCAAGATCGGGACAGCTCTGGCTACACCTTC. Amino acid sequence: CASSQDRDSSGYTF.